One T cell receptor (beta chain) is described in this entry. Each sample had at least 6.5 million PBMCs isolated. This entry is derived from a study of blood T cells in healthy people across ages. The length of the CDR3 is 12 residues. Germline V lookup: CDR1 LGHDT, CDR2 YNNKEL (reference sequence). The second PCR ran about 7 to 12 cycles with a sample-barcoded 5' primer and J-beta primers. TCRdb analysed the 5' RACE reads with MiXCR anew, one entry per CDR3 protein. Found here are some 1.8 million distinct CDR3 sequences, around 40% of them singletons; the top ten hold 23%. The V and J genes are TRBV3-1 and TRBJ2-1; maybe TRBD2 (5 bases). The end of the DNA is better explained by TRBJ2-7, so the J call may be wrong. This TCR was recovered from a human donor in good health. Sequencing was carried out using blood. The DNA for the CDR3 is TGTGCCAGCAGCCAACGGAACAGCGGGCAGTACTTC. Translated: CASSQRNSGQYF.